Each of the 21 T cell receptor beta chains below was sequenced from the same sample in a study of T cell changes during pregnancy in multiple sclerosis. Assay used: immunoSEQ multiplex PCR; TCRdb lists only in-frame clones, some missing. The profile shows around 60,000 clones, approximately 90% of them singletons. Source: peripheral blood, taken in the third trimester of pregnancy. These receptors were collected from a female donor in good health, enrolled as a control in a pregnancy study.

This chain uses TRBV4-2 with TRBJ2-7; D is possibly TRBD2 (6 bases). V gave up 5 bases and J gave up 6 bases, with 20 bases separating them. The CDR3 is 15 residues long. The germline V gene has CDR1 LGHNA and CDR2 YNFKEQ. CDR3 sequence reads: CASSGAEGEVGEQYF. The CDR3 region has the DNA TGTGCCAGCAGCGGGGCGGAGGGAGAGGTCGGCGAGCAGTACTTC.

This rearrangement joins TRBV18 to TRBJ2-7; tentatively, D is TRBD2 (5 bases). The germline V and J ends were trimmed by 3 bases and 5 bases, with 14 bases remaining between them. The germline V gene has CDR1 KGHSH and CDR2 LQKENI. CDR3 length: 14 amino acids. CDR3 loop: CASSPAPPADEQYF. DNA of the CDR3: TGTGCCAGCTCACCTGCCCCCCCAGCGGACGAGCAGTACTTC.

The chain links TRBV7-2 to TRBJ1-2, with TRBD1 matching 9 bases. The CDR3 covers 13 residues. The V gene end was trimmed by 3 bases and the J gene end by 8 bases; junction bases not matched to a gene: 4. Germline V gene lookup returns CDR1 SGHTA and CDR2 FQGNSA. The CDR3 loop is CASSFWTGVGYTF. The DNA of the CDR3 is TGTGCCAGCAGCTTCTGGACAGGGGTAGGCTACACCTTC.

The V and J genes are TRBV29-1 and TRBJ1-2; perhaps TRBD1 as D (5 bases). CDR1 and CDR2 (germline): SQVTM, ANQGSEA. Trimming removed 3 bases at V and 5 bases at J, with 10 bases between. The CDR3 is 12 amino acids. The CDR3 nucleotides read TGCAGCGTTGACGGGGGAGGGTATGGCTACACCTTC. Its protein is CSVDGGGYGYTF.

This chain connects TRBV27 to TRBJ2-6; D is perhaps TRBD2 (5 bases). CDR3 length equals 20 residues. Trimming removed 7 bases from V and 0 bases from J, with 25 bases in between. Germline loops: CDR1 MNHEY, CDR2 SMNVEV (reference sequence). The CDR3 here is CASTRSAGGWIRSGANVLTF. CDR3 DNA: TGTGCCAGCACTAGATCAGCAGGAGGCTGGATTCGCTCTGGGGCCAACGTCCTGACTTTC.

This chain connects TRBV15 to TRBJ1-1, with TRBD1 matching over 12 bases. Germline V lookup: CDR1 LNHNV, CDR2 YYDKDF (reference sequence). CDR3 length: 17 residues. Trimming took 0 bases from V and 10 from J; bases not matched to a gene: 12. The CDR3 DNA reads TGTGCCACCAGCAGAGATGACGGGACAGGGGGCGTAGATGGAGCTTTCTTT. It specifies CATSRDDGTGGVDGAFF.

This clone has just one count. The chain couples TRBV7-2 to TRBJ1-1; D perhaps matches TRBD1 (5 bases). Germline V gene data show CDR1 as SGHTA and CDR2 as FQGNSA. This CDR3 comprises 15 residues. The V end lost 0 bases, the J end lost 7 bases, and 15 bases lay between the germline ends. The chain's CDR3 is CASSLATAYGGEAFF. In DNA form, the CDR3 reads TGTGCCAGCAGCTTAGCCACAGCATACGGGGGTGAAGCTTTCTTT.

The table lists this clone with a count of one. The chain combines TRBV29-1 with TRBJ2-5; TRBD2 agrees at 7 bases. V was clipped by 7 bases and J by 5 bases; unmatched bases: 13. Germline CDR1 reads SQVTM; CDR2 reads ANQGSEA. This CDR3 is 14 amino acids long. CDR3 amino acids: CSAPKAGRGETQYF. The CDR3 DNA reads as TGCAGCGCACCCAAAGCGGGGAGAGGGGAGACCCAGTACTTC.

This sequence joins TRBV27 and TRBJ2-3, with 7 bases aligning to TRBD1. Germline V CDR1 and CDR2: MNHEY, SMNVEV (reference sequence). This CDR3 contains 15 residues. The ends lost 6 bases at V and 1 base at J; junction bases unmatched: 7. Here the CDR3 DNA reads TGTGCCAGCAGCCTCCGCGGACAGGGCACAGATACGCAGTATTTT. This gives the protein CASSLRGQGTDTQYF.

J is TRBJ1-2 and V is TRBV2, with 11 bases fitting TRBD1. V dropped 3 bases and J dropped 5; count of bases not matched to a gene: 11. This CDR3 has 17 residues. Germline-derived CDR1 and CDR2 are SNHLY and FYNNEI. Here the CDR3 DNA reads TGTGCCAGCAGTGATAGGAAGGGAGGACAGGGGGCATATGGCTACACCTTC. Its protein product is CASSDRKGGQGAYGYTF.

The rearrangement joins TRBV7-2 to TRBJ1-6, with TRBD1 matching 7 bases. The V segment lost 5 bases and the J segment 0 bases; nucleotides outside the gene matches: 7. Germline CDR1 reads SGHTA; CDR2 reads FQGNSA. This CDR3 has 17 amino acids. The CDR3 spells CASSPGTVRSYNSPLHF. CDR3 DNA: TGTGCCAGCAGCCCGGGGACAGTGCGCTCCTATAATTCACCCCTCCACTTT. The variable domain in full, with the rest retrieved from reference TRBV7-2 and TRBJ1-6, is GAGVSQSPSNKVTEKGKDVELRCDPISGHTALYWYRQSLGQGLEFLIYFQGNSAPDKSGLPSDRFSAERTGGSVSTLTIQRTQQEDSAVYLCASSPGTVRSYNSPLHFGNGTRLTVT.

The V call is TRBV7-2, the J call TRBJ1-1; D is possibly TRBD1 (5 bases). Looked up from germline, CDR1 is SGHTA and CDR2 is FQGNSA. This CDR3 contains 13 residues. V was clipped by 4 bases and J by 4 bases, with 10 bases between them. The CDR3 protein is CASSSGGSTEAFF. The CDR3 DNA reads TGTGCCAGCAGCTCGGGGGGATCCACTGAAGCTTTCTTT.

This CDR3 reads CASSLVTDYGYTF. The CDR3 DNA reads TGCGCCAGCAGCTTGGTAACAGACTATGGCTACACCTTC. The chain couples TRBV5-1 to TRBJ1-2; no reliable D call. CDR1 and CDR2 from the germline V gene are SGHRS and YFSETQ. V shed 0 bases and J shed 3 bases, with 6 bases lying between them. This CDR3 region has 13 residues.

This chain uses TRBV5-1 with TRBJ2-6; D is unresolved. The CDR3 sequence is 14 residues long. Germline CDR1 SGHRS, CDR2 YFSETQ. V lost 2 bases and J lost 2, with 5 bases in between. Here the CDR3 reads CASSFEPGANVLTF. CDR3 coding DNA: TGCGCCAGCAGCTTCGAGCCTGGGGCCAACGTCCTGACTTTC. Based on the CDR3 plus reference TRBV5-1 and TRBJ2-6, the full variable domain is KAGVTQTPRYLIKTRGQQVTLSCSPISGHRSVSWYQQTPGQGLQFLFEYFSETQRNKGNFPGRFSGRQFSNSRSEMNVSTLELGDSALYLCASSFEPGANVLTFGAGSRLTVL.

For the CDR3, the DNA is TGTGCCAGCAGCGTAGATGGGACAGGTGAAGCTTTCTTT. Residues: CASSVDGTGEAFF. The chain couples TRBV9 to TRBJ1-1, with TRBD1 identical over 8 bases. Trimming cost V 0 bases and J 7 bases; bases outside gene matches: 2. The V gene's germline CDR1 is SGDLS and CDR2 YYNGEE. This CDR3 comprises 13 residues. Full variable domain (remainder filled in from reference TRBV9 and TRBJ1-1): DSGVTQTPKHLITATGQRVTLRCSPRSGDLSVYWYQQSLDQGLQFLIQYYNGEERAKGNILERFSAQQFPDLHSELNLSSLELGDSALYFCASSVDGTGEAFFGQGTRLTVV.

The chain is built from TRBV19 and TRBJ2-5; D may be TRBD1 (6 bases). Germline V gene lookup returns CDR1 LNHDA and CDR2 SQIVND (reference sequence). This CDR3 spans 14 amino acids. V was shortened by 1 base and J by 2 bases, with 8 bases between the two germline ends. The CDR3 sequence is CASSIADSQETQYF. The DNA of the CDR3 is TGTGCCAGTAGTATAGCGGACAGTCAAGAGACCCAGTACTTC.

The J gene is TRBJ2-1, the V gene TRBV13; 12 nucleotides line up with TRBD2. The ends lost 8 bases at V and 10 bases at J; junction bases unmatched: 9. Germline lookup yields CDR1 PRHDT and CDR2 FYEKMQ (reference sequence). This CDR3 spans 14 amino acids. CDR3 sequence (DNA): TGTGCCAGCTGCCTAGCGGGGGGGGGCTGGGAGCAGTTCTTC. Translated: CASCLAGGGWEQFF. The full variable domain, with the rest looked up from reference TRBV13 and TRBJ2-1, is AAGVIQSPRHLIKEKRETATLKCYPIPRHDTVYWYQQGPGQDPQFLISFYEKMQSDKGSIPDRFSAQQFSDYHSELNMSSLELGDSALYFCASCLAGGGWEQFFGPGTRLTVL.

The rearrangement joins TRBV19 to TRBJ2-7, with a possible D match to TRBD1 (5 bases). In germline, CDR1 is LNHDA, CDR2 SQIVND (reference sequence). Between the trimmed V and J ends, which lost 6 bases and 3 bases, there was a span of 9 bases. This CDR3 region has 12 residues. The CDR3 DNA is TGTGCCAGTAGCCCAGGGTACTACGAGCAGTACTTC. Its protein is CASSPGYYEQYF.

This sequence joins TRBV19 and TRBJ2-1; 8 bases align to TRBD2. CDR3 length: 15 residues. After removal of 4 bases from V and 1 base from J, the junction contained 3 bases not matched to a gene. The germline gives CDR1 LNHDA, CDR2 SQIVND (reference sequence). This CDR3 reads CASSNGGASYNEQFF. CDR3 nucleotide sequence: TGTGCCAGTAGTAACGGGGGGGCTTCCTACAATGAGCAGTTCTTC.

The V gene is TRBV12-5, the J gene TRBJ2-1; 7 positions match TRBD2. Germline assignment: CDR1 LGHNT and CDR2 FRNRAP. Trimming removed 7 bases from V and 5 bases from J; junction bases left unmatched: 8. The CDR3 runs 14 residues. The chain's CDR3 is CASALVAGDNEQFF. The CDR3 DNA sequence: TGTGCTAGTGCCTTGGTGGCGGGAGACAATGAGCAGTTCTTC.

This clone appeared once. The chain carries TRBV15 and TRBJ1-5; D is uncertain. CDR1 and CDR2 (germline): LNHNV, YYDKDF (reference sequence). Trimming left V 4 bases short and J 0 bases short, with 13 bases between. This CDR3 region has 16 residues. The DNA for the CDR3 is TGTGCCACCAGCAATTCTACAGTGAATAGCAATCAGCCCCAGCATTTT. Translated, it gives CATSNSTVNSNQPQHF.